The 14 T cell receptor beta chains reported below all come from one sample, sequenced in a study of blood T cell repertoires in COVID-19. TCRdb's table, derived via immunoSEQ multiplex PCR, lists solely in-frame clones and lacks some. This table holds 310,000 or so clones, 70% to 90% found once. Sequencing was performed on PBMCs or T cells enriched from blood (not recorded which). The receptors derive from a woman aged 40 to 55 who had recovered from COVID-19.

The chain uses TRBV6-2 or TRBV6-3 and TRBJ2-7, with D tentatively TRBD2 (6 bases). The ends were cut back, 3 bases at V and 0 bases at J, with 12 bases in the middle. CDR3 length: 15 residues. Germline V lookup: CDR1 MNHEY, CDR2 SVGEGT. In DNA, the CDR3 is TGTGCCAGCAGTTATATGGGGGGATCCTCCTACGAGCAGTACTTC. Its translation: CASSYMGGSSYEQYF.

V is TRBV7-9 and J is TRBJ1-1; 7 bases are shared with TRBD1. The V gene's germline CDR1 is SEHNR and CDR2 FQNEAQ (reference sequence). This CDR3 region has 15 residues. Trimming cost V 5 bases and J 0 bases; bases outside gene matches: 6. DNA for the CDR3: TGTGCCAGCAGCCCTAGGACAGGCATGAACACTGAAGCTTTCTTT. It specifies CASSPRTGMNTEAFF.

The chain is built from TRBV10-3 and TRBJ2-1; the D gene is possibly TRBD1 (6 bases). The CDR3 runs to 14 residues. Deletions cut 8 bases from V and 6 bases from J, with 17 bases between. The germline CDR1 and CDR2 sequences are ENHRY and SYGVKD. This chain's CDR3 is CAIEGEPASNEQFF. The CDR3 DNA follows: TGTGCCATCGAGGGGGAACCCGCCTCCAATGAGCAGTTCTTC.

The CDR3 DNA is TGTGCCAGCATGAGACAGGTCTTCACAGATACGCAGTATTTT. This codes for CASMRQVFTDTQYF. V is TRBV27 and J is TRBJ2-3, with TRBD1 as a possible D gene (6 bases). Trimming left V 7 bases short and J 2 bases short, with 13 bases between. Germline CDR1 is MNHEY and CDR2 is SMNVEV (reference sequence). The CDR3 has 14 amino acids.

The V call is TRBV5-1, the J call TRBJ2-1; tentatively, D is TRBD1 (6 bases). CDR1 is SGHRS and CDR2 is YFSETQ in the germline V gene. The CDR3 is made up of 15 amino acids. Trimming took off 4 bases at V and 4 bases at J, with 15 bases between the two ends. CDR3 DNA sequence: TGCGCCAGCAGCACCACCGGGACACCTTACAATGAGCAGTTCTTC. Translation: CASSTTGTPYNEQFF.

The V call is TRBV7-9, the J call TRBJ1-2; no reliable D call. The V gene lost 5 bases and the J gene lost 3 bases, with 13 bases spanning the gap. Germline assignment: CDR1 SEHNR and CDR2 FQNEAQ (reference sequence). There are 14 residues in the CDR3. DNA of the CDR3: TGTGCCAGCAGCCACTCGGGATACGACTATGGCTACACCTTC. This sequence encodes CASSHSGYDYGYTF.

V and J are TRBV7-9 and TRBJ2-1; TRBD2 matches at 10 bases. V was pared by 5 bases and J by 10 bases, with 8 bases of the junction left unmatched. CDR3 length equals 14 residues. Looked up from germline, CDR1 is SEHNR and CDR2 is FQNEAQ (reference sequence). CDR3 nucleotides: TGTGCCAGCAGCCCCAGGCTGACTAGCGGGGAGCAGTTCTTC. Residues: CASSPRLTSGEQFF.

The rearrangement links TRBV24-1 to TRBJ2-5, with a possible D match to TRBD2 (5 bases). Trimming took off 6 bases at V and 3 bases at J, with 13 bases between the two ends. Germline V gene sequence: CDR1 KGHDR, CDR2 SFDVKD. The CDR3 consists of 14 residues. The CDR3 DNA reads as TGTGCCACCAGTTTGCCGGACGGGAAAGAGACCCAGTACTTC. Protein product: CATSLPDGKETQYF.

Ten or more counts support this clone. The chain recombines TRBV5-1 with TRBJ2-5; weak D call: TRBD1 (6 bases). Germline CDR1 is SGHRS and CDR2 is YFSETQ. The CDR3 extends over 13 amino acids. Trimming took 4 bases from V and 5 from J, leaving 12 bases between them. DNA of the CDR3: TGCGCCAGCAGCCCTGGGACATCGGAGACCCAGTACTTC. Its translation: CASSPGTSETQYF.

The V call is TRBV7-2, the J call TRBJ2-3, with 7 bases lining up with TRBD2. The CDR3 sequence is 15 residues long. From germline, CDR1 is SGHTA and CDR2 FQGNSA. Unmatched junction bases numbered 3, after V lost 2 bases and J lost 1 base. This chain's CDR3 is CASSLLAGGTDTQYF. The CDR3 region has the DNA TGTGCCAGCAGCTTACTGGCGGGGGGCACAGATACGCAGTATTTT.

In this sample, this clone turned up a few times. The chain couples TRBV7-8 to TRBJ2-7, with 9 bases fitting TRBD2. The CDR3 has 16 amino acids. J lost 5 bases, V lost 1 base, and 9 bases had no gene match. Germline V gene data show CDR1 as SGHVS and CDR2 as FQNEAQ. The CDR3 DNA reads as TGTGCCAGCAGCTTAGAGACTCTAGCGGGAAGGAACGAGCAGTACTTC. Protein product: CASSLETLAGRNEQYF.

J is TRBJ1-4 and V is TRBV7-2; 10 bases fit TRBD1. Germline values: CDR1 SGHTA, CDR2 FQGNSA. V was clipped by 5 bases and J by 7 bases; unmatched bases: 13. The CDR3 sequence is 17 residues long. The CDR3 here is CASSPNFQTGGGEKLFF. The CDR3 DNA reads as TGTGCCAGCAGCCCCAATTTCCAGACAGGGGGCGGTGAAAAACTGTTTTTT.

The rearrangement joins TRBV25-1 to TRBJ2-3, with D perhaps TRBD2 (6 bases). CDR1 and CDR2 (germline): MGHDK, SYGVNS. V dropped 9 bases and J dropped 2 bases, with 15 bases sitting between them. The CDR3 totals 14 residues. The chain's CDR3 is CASRGRQYTDTQYF. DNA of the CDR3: TGTGCCAGTCGGGGGAGGCAGTACACAGATACGCAGTATTTT. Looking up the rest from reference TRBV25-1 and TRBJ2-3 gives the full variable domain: EADIYQTPRYLVIGTGKKITLECSQTMGHDKMYWYQQDPGMELHLIHYSYGVNSTEKGDLSSESTVSRIRTEHFPLTLESARPSHTSQYLCASRGRQYTDTQYFGPGTRLTVL.

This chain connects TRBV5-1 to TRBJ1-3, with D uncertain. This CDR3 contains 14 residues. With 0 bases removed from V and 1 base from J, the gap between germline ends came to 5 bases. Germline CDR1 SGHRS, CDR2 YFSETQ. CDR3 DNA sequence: TGCGCCAGCAGCTTGGCCCATTCTGGAAACACCATATATTTT. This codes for CASSLAHSGNTIYF. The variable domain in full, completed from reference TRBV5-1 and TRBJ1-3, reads KAGVTQTPRYLIKTRGQQVTLSCSPISGHRSVSWYQQTPGQGLQFLFEYFSETQRNKGNFPGRFSGRQFSNSRSEMNVSTLELGDSALYLCASSLAHSGNTIYFGEGSWLTVV.